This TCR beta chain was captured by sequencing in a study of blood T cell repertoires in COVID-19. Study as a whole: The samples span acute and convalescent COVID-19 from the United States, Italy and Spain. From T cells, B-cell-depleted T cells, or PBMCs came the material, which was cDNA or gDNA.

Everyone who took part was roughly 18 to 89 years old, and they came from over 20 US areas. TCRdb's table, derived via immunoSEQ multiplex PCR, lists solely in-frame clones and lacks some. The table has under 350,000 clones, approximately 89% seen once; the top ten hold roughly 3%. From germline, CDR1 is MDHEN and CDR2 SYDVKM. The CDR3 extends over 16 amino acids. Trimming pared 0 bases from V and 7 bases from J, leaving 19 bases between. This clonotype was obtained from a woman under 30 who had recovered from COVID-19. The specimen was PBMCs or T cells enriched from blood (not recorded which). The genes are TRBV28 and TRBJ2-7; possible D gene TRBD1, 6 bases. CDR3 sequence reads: CASSLWEAGVTREQYF. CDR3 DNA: TGTGCCAGCAGTTTATGGGAGGCAGGGGTGACTCGGGAGCAGTACTTC.